Below are 17 T cell receptor beta chains sequenced from a single sample in a study of blood T cells in healthy people across ages. Using a J-beta primer mix together with a sample-barcoded 5' primer, a second PCR was run for roughly 6 to 11 cycles. TCRdb ran MiXCR on the 5' RACE reads and lists one entry per CDR3 protein. The table has 1 million to 1.2 million distinct CDR3 sequences, under 40% seen once. The sample taken for sequencing was blood. Receptors were obtained from a man in his late teens or twenties in good health.

The chain is built from TRBV6-5 and TRBJ1-2, with D maybe TRBD1 (5 bases). V was clipped by 2 bases and J by 7 bases, with 14 bases between them. The CDR3 has 14 residues. The germline gives CDR1 MNHEY, CDR2 SVGAGI. As DNA, the CDR3 is TGTGCCAGCAGTTACGCAGGCAGGGAGCGTGGCTACACCTTC. It translates to CASSYAGRERGYTF.

The V and J genes are TRBV28 and TRBJ1-4; possible D gene TRBD1, 5 bases. This CDR3 spans 15 amino acids. V lost 5 bases to trimming and J lost 5 bases, with 15 bases between them. Germline CDR1 and CDR2: MDHEN and SYDVKM. In DNA form, the CDR3 reads TGTGCCAGCAGTCCCCCGGGGGACCTAAATGAAAAACTGTTTTTT. It translates to CASSPPGDLNEKLFF.

This clonotype was observed a single time. The genes are TRBV12-3 or TRBV12-4 and TRBJ1-5; TRBD1 might be the D (6 bases). The CDR3 sequence is 13 residues long. V was shortened by 5 bases and J by 8 bases, with 13 bases between the two germline ends. In nucleotides, the CDR3 is TGTGCCAGCAGTACACAGGGCGGGGAGCCCCAGCATTTT. As protein: CASSTQGGEPQHF.

This clonotype was seen a handful of times. The V gene is TRBV7-2, the J gene TRBJ2-7; 8 positions match TRBD1. CDR1 is SGHTA and CDR2 is FQGNSA in the germline V gene. V shed 6 bases and J 7 bases; nucleotides not matched to a gene: 17. The CDR3 extends over 16 amino acids. CDR3 coding DNA: TGTGCCAGCAGTTCGCCTTCTCGGGACAGGAACAATGAGCAGTACTTC. Translating gives CASSSPSRDRNNEQYF.

The chain is built from TRBV27 and TRBJ2-1; TRBD2 might be the D (5 bases). Germline CDR1 is MNHEY and CDR2 is SMNVEV (reference sequence). CDR3 length equals 14 residues. V was trimmed by 7 bases and J by 10 bases, leaving 20 bases between them. CDR3 residues: CASTGRTPPYEQFF. DNA for the CDR3: TGTGCCAGCACCGGCAGGACTCCTCCCTACGAGCAGTTCTTC.

V and J are TRBV20-1 and TRBJ2-3; 11 bases are a match to TRBD2. This CDR3 contains 15 residues. Looked up from germline, CDR1 is DFQATT and CDR2 is SNEGSKA (reference sequence). V was pared by 6 bases and J by 2 bases, with 7 bases of the junction left unmatched. CDR3 nucleotides: TGCAGTGCCTCGACTAGCGGGGAGCCCACAGATACGCAGTATTTT. This codes for CSASTSGEPTDTQYF.

This chain uses TRBV20-1 with TRBJ2-1, with unresolved D. V lost 3 bases and J 0 bases, leaving 15 bases between the germline ends. Germline V lookup: CDR1 DFQATT, CDR2 SNEGSKA (reference sequence). The CDR3 totals 16 residues. CDR3 bases: TGCAGTGCTAGTGGTGCTGTCTCATTCTCCTACAATGAGCAGTTCTTC. Encoded protein: CSASGAVSFSYNEQFF.

This sequence joins TRBV9 and TRBJ2-1; no reliable D call. The ends were cut back, 0 bases at V and 4 bases at J, with 11 bases in the middle. CDR3 length equals 15 residues. The V gene's germline CDR1 is SGDLS and CDR2 YYNGEE. CDR3 in DNA: TGTGCCAGCAGCGTAGGAATCAACCTATACAATGAGCAGTTCTTC. Translating gives CASSVGINLYNEQFF.

Comment on this clonotype: A read error may be the cause here, since a much bigger clone is one base away. The chain links TRBV29-1 to TRBJ2-1; D remains unclear. Germline V gives CDR1 SQVTM, CDR2 ANQGSEA. The CDR3 runs 11 residues. CDR3 amino acids: CNVEALNEQFF. CDR3 nucleotides: TGCAACGTTGAGGCGTTGAATGAGCAGTTCTTC.

The sample holds a few counts of this clonotype. The chain carries TRBV29-1 and TRBJ2-1, with D maybe TRBD2 (6 bases). V lost 7 bases and J 3 bases, leaving 13 bases between the germline ends. The germline gives CDR1 SQVTM, CDR2 ANQGSEA. This CDR3 is built from 13 residues. The CDR3 sequence is CSATGGDYNEQFF. As DNA, the CDR3 is TGCAGCGCTACCGGCGGGGACTACAATGAGCAGTTCTTC.

In its sample, this clonotype was seen a few times. The V call is TRBV9, the J call TRBJ2-5, with 10 positions matching TRBD2. Per the germline V gene, CDR1 is SGDLS and CDR2 is YYNGEE. The CDR3 has 18 residues. After removal of 0 bases from V and 1 base from J, the junction contained 9 bases not matched to a gene. This CDR3 reads CASSVGTSGTSIQETQYF. In DNA, the CDR3 is TGTGCCAGCAGCGTAGGGACTAGCGGCACTTCCATCCAAGAGACCCAGTACTTC.

The sample holds a few counts of this clonotype. V usage is TRBV12-3 or TRBV12-4 and J usage is TRBJ1-1; no definite D call. CDR3 size: 12 residues. Trimming took 4 bases from V and 1 from J, leaving 4 bases between them. The CDR3 loop reads CASSSKNTEAFF. The CDR3 nucleotides read TGTGCCAGCAGTTCCAAGAACACTGAAGCTTTCTTT.

Regarding this clonotype: A much more abundant neighbour one base away suggests this may be a read error. The chain couples TRBV6-1 to TRBJ2-5; tentative D call: TRBD1 (6 bases). The germline V gene encodes CDR1 MNHNS and CDR2 SASEGT. V dropped 1 base and J dropped 7 bases, with 10 bases sitting between them. This CDR3 has 13 residues. In nucleotides, the CDR3 is TGTGCCAGCAGTGAAGACAGGGAAGGGACCCAGTACTTC. Its translation: CASSEDREGTQYF.

The chain recombines TRBV6-1 with TRBJ1-5; D is possibly TRBD1 (5 bases). Germline assignment: CDR1 MNHNS and CDR2 SASEGT. This CDR3 has 14 residues. Trimming shortened V by 4 bases and J by 5 bases, and 12 bases separated the two germline ends. The CDR3: CASSVSWGDQPQHF. CDR3 sequence (DNA): TGTGCCAGCAGTGTTTCTTGGGGGGATCAGCCCCAGCATTTT.

At least ten counts were recorded for this clonotype. The genes are TRBV7-9 and TRBJ1-1; D perhaps matches TRBD1 (5 bases). Germline CDR1 reads SEHNR; CDR2 reads FQNEAQ (reference sequence). Trimming pared 5 bases from V and 4 bases from J, leaving 8 bases between. The CDR3 extends over 12 amino acids. The CDR3 protein is CASSQGITEAFF. CDR3 nucleotides: TGTGCCAGCAGCCAGGGTATCACTGAAGCTTTCTTT.

The chain combines TRBV7-9 with TRBJ2-1; 10 bases map to TRBD1. After removal of 0 bases from V and 9 bases from J, the junction contained 5 bases not matched to a gene. Germline V gene sequence: CDR1 SEHNR, CDR2 FQNEAQ (reference sequence). The length of the CDR3 is 15 residues. The CDR3 DNA sequence: TGTGCCAGCAGCTTAGCGGGACAGGGGAGTGGTGAGCAGTTCTTC. This codes for CASSLAGQGSGEQFF.

The genes are TRBV4-1 and TRBJ1-2, with 9 bases identical to TRBD1. V lost 1 base to trimming and J lost 4 bases; unmatched junction nucleotides: 4. The CDR3 sequence is 15 residues long. Germline V gene data show CDR1 as MGHRA and CDR2 as YSYEKL. CDR3 in DNA: TGCGCCAGCAGCCAAGGGAGGGGACAGGGCTATGGCTACACCTTC. Protein product: CASSQGRGQGYGYTF.